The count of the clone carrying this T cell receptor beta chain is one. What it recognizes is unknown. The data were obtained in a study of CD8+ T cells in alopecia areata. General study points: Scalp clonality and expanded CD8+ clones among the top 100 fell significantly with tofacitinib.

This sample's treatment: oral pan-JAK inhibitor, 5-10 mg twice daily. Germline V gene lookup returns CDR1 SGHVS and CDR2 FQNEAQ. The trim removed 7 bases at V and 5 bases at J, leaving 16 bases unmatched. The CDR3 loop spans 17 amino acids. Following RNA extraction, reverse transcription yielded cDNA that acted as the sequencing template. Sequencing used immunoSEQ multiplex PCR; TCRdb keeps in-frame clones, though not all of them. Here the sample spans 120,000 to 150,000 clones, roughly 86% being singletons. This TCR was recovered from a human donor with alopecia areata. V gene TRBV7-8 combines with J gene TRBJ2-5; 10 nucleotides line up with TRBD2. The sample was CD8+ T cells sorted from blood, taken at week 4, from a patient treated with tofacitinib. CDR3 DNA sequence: TGTGCCAGCATCACTCCACCGGAGCGGGAGGGCCCCGAGACCCAGTACTTC. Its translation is CASITPPEREGPETQYF.